The present T cell receptor beta chain was sequenced within a study of blood T cell repertoires in COVID-19. Whole-study context: Material from acute and convalescent COVID-19 was sourced from the United States, Italy and Spain. In each case, the material was cDNA or gDNA derived from T cells, B-cell-depleted T cells, or PBMCs.

Original processing notes: How many nucleated cells were present was estimated from reference gene primer amplification. Measured with immunoSEQ multiplex PCR; TCRdb has only the in-frame clones, and not every one. V, J and clone size are taken as reported in that table, and D and trimming were inferred from the DNA itself. Seen here are roughly 120,000 clones, 82% observed once, and the top ten hold roughly 7.9%. Specimen: peripheral blood. The receptor was isolated from a man in his 70s with acute or convalescent COVID-19.

The CDR3 sequence: CAWSVGQAFSYEQYF. CDR3 DNA sequence: TGTGCCTGGAGTGTCGGACAGGCATTCTCCTACGAGCAGTACTTC. The J gene is TRBJ2-7, the V gene TRBV30; 7 nucleotides agree with TRBD1. The germline CDR1 and CDR2 sequences are GTSNPN and SVGIG (reference sequence). V lost 0 bases, J lost 0 bases, and 5 bases stayed unmatched. The CDR3 spans 15 residues.